This is a list of T cell receptor beta chains from one sample in a study of T cells in Graves' hyperthyroidism and ophthalmopathy. A single record per CDR3 protein comes from TCRdb applying MiXCR to the multiplex PCR reads. The data contain approximately 320,000 distinct CDR3 sequences, approximately 16% of them singletons. Sequences were obtained from blood. These receptors were obtained from a man younger than 45 with Graves' hyperthyroidism. Both conserved end residues are part of each CDR3. Fields, in order: J gene, CDR3 length, V gene, clone size, D gene, CDR3 protein. The D gene is left open where the match is weak. Expanded clones are given a class, and other clones once, few, many or no size at all.

TRBJ1-4 14 TRBV2 many - CASSSARRGEKLFF
TRBJ2-7 16 TRBV9 many TRBD2 CASSPRVAGSSYEQYF
TRBJ2-1 11 TRBV7-9 - - CASSSLHEQFF
TRBJ1-2 12 TRBV5-1 many - CASRPTDYGYTF
TRBJ1-6 15 TRBV5-6 - - CASRVGTRMDSPLHF
TRBJ2-1 17 TRBV27 many - CASSLSNPSALNNEQFF
TRBJ2-7 14 TRBV9 few - CASSVDRLYYEQYF
TRBJ1-2 15 TRBV27 - - CATSDPSATRDGYTF
TRBJ2-5 11 TRBV7-8 - - CASSQQGTQYF
TRBJ2-2 16 TRBV28 many - CASSFMVGGNTGELFF
TRBJ2-2 15 TRBV12-3/TRBV12-4 many TRBD2 CASRLLAGGPGELFF
TRBJ1-2 13 TRBV7-9 few TRBD1 CASSPTGAGGYTF
TRBJ2-2 15 TRBV30 - - CAWTVVAGLGGELFF
TRBJ2-2 13 TRBV27 few - CASWTLLAGELFF
TRBJ2-1 15 TRBV5-1 - - CASSSTGVNNNEQFF
TRBJ2-3 17 TRBV27 many - CASSLNRAQGGTDTQYF
TRBJ2-3 13 TRBV2 many - CAAATGSTDTQYF
TRBJ2-5 16 TRBV14 many TRBD2 CASSQGTTSGQETQYF
TRBJ2-7 14 TRBV2 many - CASRKTNLSYEQYF
TRBJ2-1 12 TRBV7-2 many - CASRSMGNEQFF
TRBJ2-2 15 TRBV6-1 few - CASSAPVGTTGELFF
TRBJ2-1 15 TRBV7-3 many TRBD2 CASSPIAGVSNEQFF
TRBJ2-3 18 TRBV28 many TRBD2 CASRPPRRGRTSGDTQYF
TRBJ2-1 13 TRBV10-1 many - CASSARLVDEQFF
TRBJ1-2 20 TRBV20-1 - - CSARAPLPNEGASFIYGYTF
TRBJ2-3 15 TRBV28 many TRBD2 CASSLTSGPTDTQYF
TRBJ2-1 15 TRBV11-2 many - CASSTGTRSYNEQFF
TRBJ2-7 15 TRBV4-1 - TRBD1 CASSQADRDSYEQYF
TRBJ2-7 11 TRBV5-1 many TRBD1 CASKQGDEQYF
TRBJ2-1 14 TRBV7-9 few - CASSSSWVYNEQFF
TRBJ2-5 16 TRBV7-9 many - CASSLRQGLLGETQYF
TRBJ2-3 17 TRBV12-3/TRBV12-4 many TRBD2 CASSLGWRLAGADTQYF
TRBJ1-6 16 TRBV4-1 - TRBD1 CASSQGQGALNSPLHF
TRBJ2-2 18 TRBV24-1 - TRBD1 CATSDLRDRLSNTGELFF
TRBJ2-2 16 TRBV10-3 - - CAISEFRQGGTGELFF
TRBJ1-2 15 TRBV27 - TRBD1 CASSLSTGLGYGYTF
TRBJ1-5 14 TRBV7-9 - - CASSPFTADLPQHF
TRBJ2-7 13 TRBV20-1 many TRBD2 CSATSGKTYEQYF
TRBJ1-5 13 TRBV28 many - CASRTTGAQPQHF
TRBJ2-3 17 TRBV11-2 many TRBD1 CASSSDSGTGLTDTQYF
TRBJ2-5 15 TRBV5-1 few TRBD2 CASSFAGGVEETQYF
TRBJ2-5 14 TRBV30 many TRBD2 CAWSGLAVQETQYF
TRBJ1-6 15 TRBV30 many - CAWSTTGSYNSPLHF
TRBJ2-7 15 TRBV10-3 many - CAISEGARTTYEQYF
TRBJ1-2 15 TRBV5-1 few - CASSLAASYNYGYTF
TRBJ2-1 17 TRBV20-1 - TRBD2 CSAREHGRAGTYNEQFF
TRBJ1-1 14 TRBV12-3/TRBV12-4 many TRBD1 CASSSRDRGTEAFF
TRBJ1-6 14 TRBV12-3/TRBV12-4 - - CASSLGGRNSPLHF
TRBJ2-3 16 TRBV28 many - CASFAGTSRGTDTQYF
TRBJ2-7 12 TRBV7-9 few - CASSLNNYEQYF
TRBJ1-5 12 TRBV24-1 many - CATSDVYQPQHF
TRBJ1-2 9 TRBV2 few - CASESRYTF
TRBJ2-7 12 TRBV11-1 many - CASSTGHYEQYF
TRBJ1-1 13 TRBV20-1 - - CSALTSYATEAFF
TRBJ2-2 13 TRBV14 - - CASSQVRSGELFF
TRBJ2-1 17 TRBV27 few TRBD2 CASSSLTSGLQDNEQFF
TRBJ2-3 14 TRBV29-1 - - CSVETNSYTDTQYF